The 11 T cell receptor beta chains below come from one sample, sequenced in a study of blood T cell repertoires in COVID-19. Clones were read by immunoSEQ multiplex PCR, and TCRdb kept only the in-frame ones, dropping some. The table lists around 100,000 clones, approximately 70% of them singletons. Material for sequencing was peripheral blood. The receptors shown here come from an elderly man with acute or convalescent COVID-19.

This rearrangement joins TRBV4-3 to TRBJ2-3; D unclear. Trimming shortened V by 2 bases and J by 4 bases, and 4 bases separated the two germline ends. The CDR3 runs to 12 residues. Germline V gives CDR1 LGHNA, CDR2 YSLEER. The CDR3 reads CASSQPADTQYF. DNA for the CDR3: TGCGCCAGCAGCCAACCGGCAGATACGCAGTATTTT.

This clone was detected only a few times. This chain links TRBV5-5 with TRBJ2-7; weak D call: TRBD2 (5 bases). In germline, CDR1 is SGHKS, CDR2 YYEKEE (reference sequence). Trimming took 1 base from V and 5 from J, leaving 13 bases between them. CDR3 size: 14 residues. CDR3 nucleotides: TGTGCCAGCAGCTTGCCGATCGAGGGTAACGAGCAGTACTTC. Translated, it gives CASSLPIEGNEQYF.

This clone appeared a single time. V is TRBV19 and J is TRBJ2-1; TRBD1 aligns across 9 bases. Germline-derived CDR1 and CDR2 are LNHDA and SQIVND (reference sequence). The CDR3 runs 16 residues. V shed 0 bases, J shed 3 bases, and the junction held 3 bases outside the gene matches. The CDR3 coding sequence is TGTGCCAGTAGTATAGAGGGGGACAGGGACTACAATGAGCAGTTCTTC. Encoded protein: CASSIEGDRDYNEQFF.

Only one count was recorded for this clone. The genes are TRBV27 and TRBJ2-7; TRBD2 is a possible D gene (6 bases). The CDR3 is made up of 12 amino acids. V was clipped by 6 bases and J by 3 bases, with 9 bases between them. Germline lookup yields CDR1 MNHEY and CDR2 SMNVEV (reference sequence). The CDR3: CASSLGGYEQYF. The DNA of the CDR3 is TGTGCCAGCAGCCTGGGGGGCTACGAGCAGTACTTC.

CDR3 in amino acids: CASVGQLGTEAFF. CDR3 coding DNA: TGTGCCAGCGTGGGACAGCTGGGCACTGAAGCTTTCTTT. The rearrangement uses TRBV2 and TRBJ1-1; 7 bases map to TRBD1. V gave up 8 bases and J gave up 4 bases; unmatched junction bases: 7. From germline, CDR1 is SNHLY and CDR2 FYNNEI. The CDR3 has 13 amino acids.

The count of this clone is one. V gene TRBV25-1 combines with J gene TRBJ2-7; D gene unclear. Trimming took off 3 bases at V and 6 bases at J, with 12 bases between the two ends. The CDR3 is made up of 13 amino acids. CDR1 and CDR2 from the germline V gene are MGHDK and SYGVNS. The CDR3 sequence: CASSESSLGEQYF. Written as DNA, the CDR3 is TGTGCCAGCAGTGAGAGTAGCCTGGGCGAGCAGTACTTC.

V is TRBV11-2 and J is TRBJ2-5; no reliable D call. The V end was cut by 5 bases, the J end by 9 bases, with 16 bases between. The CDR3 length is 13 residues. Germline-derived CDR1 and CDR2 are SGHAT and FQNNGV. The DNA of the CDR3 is TGTGCCAGCAGCCCCCGAAGTATGCGTGCCCAGTACTTC. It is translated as CASSPRSMRAQYF.

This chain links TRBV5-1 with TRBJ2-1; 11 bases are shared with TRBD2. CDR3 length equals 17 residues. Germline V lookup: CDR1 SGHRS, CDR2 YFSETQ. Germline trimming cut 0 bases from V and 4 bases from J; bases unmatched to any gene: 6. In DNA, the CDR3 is TGCGCCAGCAGCTTGGTAGCGGGAGGGGGAGGTTACAATGAGCAGTTCTTC. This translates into CASSLVAGGGGYNEQFF.

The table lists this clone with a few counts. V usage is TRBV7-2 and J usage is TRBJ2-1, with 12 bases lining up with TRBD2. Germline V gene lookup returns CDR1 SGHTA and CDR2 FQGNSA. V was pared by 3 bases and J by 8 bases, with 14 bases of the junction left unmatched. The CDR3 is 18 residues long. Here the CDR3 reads CASSFIPGLAGRGDEQFF. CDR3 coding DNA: TGTGCCAGCAGCTTTATTCCCGGACTAGCGGGAAGGGGTGATGAGCAGTTCTTC.

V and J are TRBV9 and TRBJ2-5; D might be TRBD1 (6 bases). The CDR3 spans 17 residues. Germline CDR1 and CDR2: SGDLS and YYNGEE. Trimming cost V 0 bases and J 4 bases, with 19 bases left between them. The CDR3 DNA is TGTGCCAGCAGCGTAGGGGGTCACCAGGGGATCGGAGAGACCCAGTACTTC. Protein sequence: CASSVGGHQGIGETQYF.

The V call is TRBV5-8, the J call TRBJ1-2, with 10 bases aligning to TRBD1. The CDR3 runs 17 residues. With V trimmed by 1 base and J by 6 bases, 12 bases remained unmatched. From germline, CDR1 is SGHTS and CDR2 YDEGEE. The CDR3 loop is CASSLPRDRGEIHGYTF. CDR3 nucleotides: TGTGCCAGCAGCTTGCCCCGGGACAGGGGAGAAATCCATGGCTACACCTTC.